This T cell receptor beta chain emerged from a study of T cell clones after liver transplantation. Whole-study context: Post-transplant blood was tracked for graft-donor-reactive T cell clones identified in a pre-transplant mixed lymphocyte reaction. Study outcomes and limitations: Rather than being deleted, graft donor-reactive T cells may have moved into the graft. In a couple of subjects, few donor cells limited the measurable donor-reactive repertoire. In 5 of 8 subjects, circulating graft-donor-reactive CD4 TCRbeta sequences fell significantly after transplant.

Germline V gives CDR1 SGHRS, CDR2 YFSETQ. The V end was cut by 4 bases, the J end by 4 bases, with 14 bases between. This CDR3 is 14 amino acids long. As for this clone: Antigen unknown.

Libraries were prepared by immunoSEQ multiplex PCR; TCRdb keeps only in-frame clonotypes and omits some of them. The table lists about 99,000 clones, roughly 80% of them singletons. The specimen was CD4+ T cells from blood, collected approximately 50 months after liver transplant. The chain joins TRBV5-1 to TRBJ1-2; the D is unclear. This receptor was obtained from a human patient who received a liver transplant. Some T cells here may be from the graft donor. CDR3 nucleotide sequence: TGCGCCAGCAGCACCCGCGGGGTTGGCTATGGCTACACCTTC. Residues: CASSTRGVGYGYTF.